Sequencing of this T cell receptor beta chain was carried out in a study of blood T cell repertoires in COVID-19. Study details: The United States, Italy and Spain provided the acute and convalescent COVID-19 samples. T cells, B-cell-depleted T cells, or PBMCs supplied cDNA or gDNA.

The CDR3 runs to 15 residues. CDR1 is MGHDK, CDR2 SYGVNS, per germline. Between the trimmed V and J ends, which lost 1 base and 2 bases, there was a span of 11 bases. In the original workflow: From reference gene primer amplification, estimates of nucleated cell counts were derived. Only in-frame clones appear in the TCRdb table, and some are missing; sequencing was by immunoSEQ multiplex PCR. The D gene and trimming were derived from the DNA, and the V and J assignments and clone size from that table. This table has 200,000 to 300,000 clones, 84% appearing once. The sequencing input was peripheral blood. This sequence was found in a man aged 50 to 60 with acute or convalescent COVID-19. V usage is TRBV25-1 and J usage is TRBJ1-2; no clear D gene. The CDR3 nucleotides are TGTGCCAGCAGTGAATTGGTAGAGATGAACTATGGCTACACCTTC. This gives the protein CASSELVEMNYGYTF.